The entry below describes one TCR beta chain. Its antigen is not known. The data were taken from a study of T cell responses to AZD1222 COVID-19 vaccine. Trimming cost V 8 bases and J 0 bases; bases outside gene matches: 7. Germline lookup yields CDR1 LNHDA and CDR2 SQIVND (reference sequence). The CDR3 contains 15 residues. The repertoire was sequenced with immunoSEQ multiplex PCR; TCRdb's copy has only in-frame clones and lacks some. The sample carries tens of thousands of clones, 80% to 90% recorded once. Study outcomes and limitations: In all cases, repertoires were sampled only after the peak T cell response. It should be noted that donors were predominantly white British and more often female, and clonal diversity was possibly underestimated.

Material: peripheral blood, obtained 28 days after the second AZD1222 dose. The chain is built from TRBV19 and TRBJ1-5; 7 bases are a match to TRBD1. This clonotype was sampled from an adult who received the AZD1222 COVID-19 vaccine. The CDR3: CASQDRYYSNQPQHF. The DNA of the CDR3 is TGTGCCAGTCAGGACAGGTATTATAGCAATCAGCCCCAGCATTTT.